The 9 T cell receptor beta chains below were found in one sample sequenced in a study of spatial heterogeneity in lung cancer. As for time point: sample taken at primary tumor resection. TCRdb recomputed calls from the 5' RACE reads with MiXCR, one row per CDR3 protein. The profile shows 60,000 to 90,000 distinct CDR3 sequences, 8% of them singletons. The sample in question was PBMCs, obtained at surgery. All receptors derive from a male donor with early-stage non-small cell lung cancer.

This clonotype appeared many times. This chain connects TRBV12-3 or TRBV12-4 to TRBJ2-3, with 7 bases identical to TRBD1. This CDR3 region has 14 residues. V was clipped by 4 bases and J by 2 bases; unmatched bases: 3. CDR3 protein: CASSWDRNTDTQYF. The CDR3, as DNA: TGTGCCAGCAGTTGGGACAGAAACACAGATACGCAGTATTTT.

The chain uses TRBV2 and TRBJ2-5; D gene unclear. Trimming stripped 8 bases from V and 0 bases from J, with 10 bases between. The CDR3 consists of 13 residues. Germline CDR1 reads SNHLY; CDR2 reads FYNNEI. This chain's CDR3 is CASVNRNQETQYF. The CDR3, as DNA: TGTGCCAGCGTAAACAGAAACCAAGAGACCCAGTACTTC.

This clonotype was observed at least ten times. J is TRBJ2-1 and V is TRBV5-1; D remains unclear. Germline V lookup: CDR1 SGHRS, CDR2 YFSETQ. CDR3 length: 15 amino acids. Trimming took 1 base from V and 2 from J, leaving 10 bases between them. The CDR3 is CASSLTPIAYNEQFF. CDR3 sequence (DNA): TGCGCCAGCAGCTTGACTCCGATTGCCTACAATGAGCAGTTCTTC.

This clonotype has at least ten counts. The chain links TRBV7-3 to TRBJ1-3; 9 bases align to TRBD1. This CDR3 contains 16 residues. Unmatched junction bases numbered 4, after V lost 0 bases and J lost 4 bases. CDR1 and CDR2 from the germline V gene are SGHTA and FQGTGA. The CDR3 protein is CASSLTGTGKGNTIYF. In DNA, the CDR3 is TGTGCCAGCAGCTTAACCGGGACAGGGAAAGGAAACACCATATATTTT.

This chain links TRBV11-2 with TRBJ2-5; no clear D gene. Trimming cost V 0 bases and J 2 bases, with 10 bases left between them. CDR1 SGHAT and CDR2 FQNNGV come from the germline V gene. This CDR3 has 15 residues. The CDR3 sequence is CASSLDHGPQETQYF. The CDR3 nucleotides are TGTGCCAGCAGCTTAGATCACGGGCCTCAAGAGACCCAGTACTTC.

This clonotype turned up a few times. CDR3 sequence: CASSPPPWELGGNNEQFF. In DNA, the CDR3 is TGTGCCAGCTCACCACCGCCTTGGGAATTGGGGGGCAACAATGAGCAGTTCTTC. This chain connects TRBV18 to TRBJ2-1; D assignment may be TRBD1 or TRBD2 (6 bases each). V lost 0 bases, J lost 5 bases, and 20 bases lay in between. Germline CDR1 KGHSH, CDR2 LQKENI. The CDR3 has 18 amino acids.

This clonotype has a handful of counts. J is TRBJ1-1 and V is TRBV7-9; D is ambiguous. The CDR3 has 12 amino acids. Trimming shortened V by 5 bases and J by 4 bases, and 8 bases separated the two germline ends. CDR1 is SEHNR and CDR2 is FQNEAQ in the germline V gene (reference sequence). CDR3 sequence reads: CASSLDVTEAFF. The CDR3 DNA is TGTGCCAGCAGCCTGGATGTCACTGAAGCTTTCTTT.

In this sample, this clonotype turned up a few times. The chain recombines TRBV9 with TRBJ1-5, with D tentatively TRBD1 (5 bases). Germline-derived CDR1 and CDR2 are SGDLS and YYNGEE. The germline V and J ends were trimmed by 0 bases and 4 bases, with 14 bases remaining between them. CDR3 length: 16 amino acids. The DNA of the CDR3 is TGTGCCAGCAGCGTAGGGGAGGGGCCGGCGAATCAGCCCCAGCATTTT. Translation: CASSVGEGPANQPQHF.

The sample holds a few counts of this clonotype. The chain employs TRBV11-3 and TRBJ2-3; 7 bases match TRBD2. Germline trimming cut 1 base from V and 4 bases from J; bases unmatched to any gene: 8. This CDR3 contains 16 residues. Germline V gene lookup returns CDR1 SGHNT and CDR2 YENEEA. The CDR3 DNA reads TGTGCCAGCAGCTTAGTAGGTGGGAGGGCCGCAGATACGCAGTATTTT. Protein product: CASSLVGGRAADTQYF.